The next 31 T cell receptor beta chains were all read from a single sample in a study of CD4 and CD8 cells across lung adenocarcinoma regions. In TCRdb, the PCR reads were re-called with MiXCR into one record per CDR3 protein. In the table there are 13,000 to 15,000 distinct CDR3 sequences, 35% to 55% of which are singletons. Source material: CD4+ T cells from the center of a lung tumor. These TCRs come from a male donor with lung adenocarcinoma. The CD4 and CD8 labels of this study may be unreliable.

The chain recombines TRBV7-3 with TRBJ2-5; D ambiguous. This CDR3 has 14 residues. The germline CDR1 and CDR2 sequences are SGHTA and FQGTGA. CDR3 region: CARLVGRDGDTQYF. Here the CDR3 DNA reads TGTGCGAGGCTCGTGGGCCGTGACGGAGATACCCAGTACTTC. Looking up the rest from reference TRBV7-3 and TRBJ2-5 gives the full variable domain: GAGVSQTPSNKVTEKGKYVELRCDPISGHTALYWYRQSLGQGPEFLIYFQGTGAADDSGLPNDRFFAVRPEGSVSTLKIQRTERGDSAVYLCARLVGRDGDTQYFGPGTRLLVL.

The rearrangement links TRBV6-4 to TRBJ2-2; 8 bases match TRBD1. Germline trimming cut 4 bases from V and 3 bases from J; bases unmatched to any gene: 4. This CDR3 is 15 amino acids long. CDR1 is MRHNA and CDR2 is SNTAGT in the germline V gene. As DNA, the CDR3 is TGTGCCAGCAGTGTCGGACAGGGAGACACCGGGGAGCTGTTTTTT. It yields the protein CASSVGQGDTGELFF.

This clonotype was counted once. One end of the junction is discordant with germline, which a read error may explain. The chain has TRBV12-3 or TRBV12-4 and TRBJ2-4, with D tentatively TRBD2 (6 bases). The CDR3 sequence is 14 residues long. The CDR3 region has the DNA TGTGCCAGCAGGGGGACGGGAGCCAAAAACATTCAGTACTTT. Its translation: CASRGTGAKNIQYF.

The chain carries TRBV27 and TRBJ2-5, with TRBD2 matching 8 bases. The J call may be mistaken, given a closer DNA end match to TRBJ2-3. Germline V gene data show CDR1 as MNHEY and CDR2 as SMNVEV (reference sequence). This CDR3 is built from 15 residues. The CDR3 nucleotides read TGTGCCAGGAGCTCCGGGGGGCGGGAGGAGGAGACCCAGTATTTT. As protein: CARSSGGREEETQYF.

V usage is TRBV6-1 and J usage is TRBJ2-3, with D unclear. V was shortened by 2 bases and J by 9 bases, with 12 bases between the two germline ends. In germline, CDR1 is MNHNS, CDR2 SASEGT. CDR3 length: 13 residues. In DNA form, the CDR3 reads TGTGCCAGCAGTGAAATTATCAAAGAGACGCAGTATTTT. Protein product: CASSEIIKETQYF.

Concerning this clonotype itself: The junction shows a germline mismatch at one end, possibly a read error. The chain uses TRBV12-3 or TRBV12-4 and TRBJ2-1; 15 bases agree with TRBD2. This CDR3 is 13 amino acids long. The CDR3 region is CASRGLAGGELFF. DNA for the CDR3: TGTGCCAGCAGGGGACTAGCGGGAGGCGAGCTGTTCTTT.

The chain uses TRBV6-4 and TRBJ2-7; TRBD2 agrees at 8 bases. There are 16 residues in the CDR3. In germline, CDR1 is MRHNA, CDR2 SNTAGT. Trimming removed 7 bases from V and 4 bases from J; junction bases left unmatched: 15. This CDR3 is CASNLIWREAPYEQYF. The CDR3 region has the DNA TGTGCCAGCAACCTAATCTGGCGGGAGGCCCCTTACGAGCAGTACTTC.

Of note for this clonotype: A junction boundary mismatches the germline segment, possibly from a read error. The chain combines TRBV27 with TRBJ2-3; 7 bases agree with TRBD1. Germline V lookup: CDR1 MNHEY, CDR2 SMNVEV (reference sequence). The CDR3 is 17 amino acids. CDR3 sequence reads: CASSAGRGASGTDTQYF. As DNA, the CDR3 is TGTGCCAGCAGTGCGGGCCGAGGGGCTTCTGGGACAGATACGCAGTATTTC.

A remark on this clonotype: The germline gene is not matched at one end of the junction; a read error may be the cause. The chain employs TRBV6-1 and TRBJ2-3; 11 positions match TRBD2. Germline CDR1 is MNHNS and CDR2 is SASEGT. The CDR3 has 15 residues. CDR3 in amino acids: CASSATSGSYNAQFF. Here the CDR3 DNA reads TGTGCCAGCAGTGCCACTAGCGGGAGCTACAATGCGCAGTTTTTT.

The chain links TRBV6-1 to TRBJ1-1, with D unresolved. This CDR3 has 13 residues. Germline-derived CDR1 and CDR2 are MNHNS and SASEGT. Between the trimmed V and J ends, which lost 7 bases and 6 bases, there was a span of 15 bases. Written as DNA, the CDR3 is TGTGCCAGCAAGGACCCAATTGAGGCTGAAGCTTTCTTT. Its translation is CASKDPIEAEAFF.

In its sample, this clonotype was seen many times. V usage is TRBV6-5 and J usage is TRBJ1-2; D not resolved. V lost 6 bases and J lost 11, with 16 bases in between. CDR1 is MNHEY and CDR2 is SVGAGI in the germline V gene. This CDR3 has 12 residues. The CDR3 here is CASRLDSFRYTF. The CDR3 DNA follows: TGTGCCAGCAGACTCGACTCGTTCCGGTACACCTTC.

This clonotype has only one observation. A junction end diverges from the germline sequence, so it may reflect a read error. The chain couples TRBV10-2 to TRBJ2-3; 10 bases line up with TRBD1. Germline V gives CDR1 WSHSY, CDR2 SAAADI. This CDR3 is built from 16 residues. The CDR3 DNA sequence: TGCGGCAGCAGTGCAGACAGGGGGCTCGGCACAGATACGCAGTATTTT. Translating it yields CGSSADRGLGTDTQYF.

This clonotype was observed at least ten times. The chain uses TRBV7-2 and TRBJ2-1; 7 nucleotides match TRBD1. CDR3 length equals 15 residues. The germline V gene encodes CDR1 SGHTA and CDR2 FQGNSA. V lost 2 bases to trimming and J lost 7 bases; unmatched junction nucleotides: 8. The DNA of the CDR3 is TGTGCCAGCAGCTTAACCTGGGACAGAATAAATGAGCAGTTCTTC. Protein product: CASSLTWDRINEQFF.

The genes are TRBV5-1 and TRBJ2-5; D may correspond to TRBD1 or TRBD2 (6 bases each). V gave up 10 bases and J gave up 11 bases, with 30 bases separating them. The CDR3 consists of 15 residues. Germline loops: CDR1 SGHRS, CDR2 YFSETQ. CDR3 loop: CAGGTGGREQDTQYF. Written as DNA, the CDR3 is TGCGCCGGGGGAACCGGGGGCCGCGAGCAGGATACGCAGTACTTC.

This clonotype was observed at least ten times. V usage is TRBV7-8 and J usage is TRBJ2-1; D is undetermined. The end of the DNA aligns better with TRBJ2-7, so the J call may be wrong. The germline CDR1 and CDR2 sequences are SGHVS and FQNEAQ. This CDR3 has 14 amino acids. This CDR3 reads CASSLLATGYEQYF. The CDR3 nucleotides are TGTGCCAGCAGCTTACTGGCAACTGGCTACGAGCAGTACTTC.

With regard to this clonotype: Germline is not matched at one junction end, which may reflect a read error. The chain joins TRBV6-1 to TRBJ2-4, with D tentatively TRBD2 (6 bases). In germline, CDR1 is MNHNS, CDR2 SASEGT. The CDR3 loop spans 15 amino acids. The CDR3 bases are TGTGCCAGCAGCCCGGGGGTGTGTGGCAAAAATACGCAGTATTTC. Translation: CASSPGVCGKNTQYF.

This clonotype came up many times. The V gene is TRBV6-1, the J gene TRBJ2-5; tentatively, D is TRBD1 (6 bases). The end of the DNA aligns better with TRBJ2-7, so the J call may be wrong. CDR1 MNHNS and CDR2 SASEGT come from the germline V gene. The CDR3 is made up of 16 amino acids. CDR3 protein: CASSEGTAISPYEQYF. The CDR3 DNA is TGTGCCAGCAGTGAAGGGACAGCGATCTCTCCCTACGAGCAGTACTTC.

This clonotype was seen a handful of times. The gene calls are TRBV6-1 and TRBJ2-1, with TRBD2 matching over 7 bases. Trimming removed 7 bases from V and 5 bases from J; junction bases left unmatched: 8. From germline, CDR1 is MNHNS and CDR2 SASEGT. This CDR3 spans 14 amino acids. In DNA, the CDR3 is TGTGCCAGCACCCCCGGGACTACGAACAATGAGCAGTTCTTC. Translation gives CASTPGTTNNEQFF.

This clonotype was recorded a few times. The chain joins TRBV20-1 to TRBJ2-1; no firm D call. V dropped 6 bases and J dropped 4 bases, with 4 bases sitting between them. Germline-derived CDR1 and CDR2 are DFQATT and SNEGSKA (reference sequence). The CDR3 extends over 10 amino acids. The CDR3 DNA sequence: TGCAGTGCCAGATACAATGAGCAGTTCTTC. Encoded protein: CSARYNEQFF.

This clonotype has at least ten counts. The J gene is TRBJ2-5, the V gene TRBV6-1; D is ambiguous. The J call may not be correct, given that the DNA end is closer to TRBJ2-7. The CDR3 is made up of 15 amino acids. Germline values: CDR1 MNHNS, CDR2 SASEGT. CDR3 residues: CASSDLGWSLYEQYF. CDR3 in DNA: TGTGCCAGCAGTGACCTCGGATGGTCTCTTTACGAGCAGTACTTC.

This chain joins TRBV6-1 and TRBJ2-3; possibly TRBD1 or TRBD2 for D (7 bases each). Trimming cost V 9 bases and J 4 bases, with 20 bases left between them. The V gene's germline CDR1 is MNHNS and CDR2 SASEGT. The CDR3 spans 15 residues. The CDR3 is CARGEGGGGPDTQYF. Written as DNA, the CDR3 is TGTGCCAGGGGTGAAGGGGGCGGGGGCCCAGATACGCAGTATTTT.

The CDR3, as DNA: TGTGCCAGCAGTTATTTAGGAAGCAATCAGCCCCAGCATTTT. Its protein product is CASSYLGSNQPQHF. V gene TRBV6-5 combines with J gene TRBJ1-5; no definite D call. The V end was cut by 3 bases, the J end by 1 base, with 7 bases between. CDR1 is MNHEY, CDR2 SVGAGI, per germline. This CDR3 is 14 amino acids long.

The CDR3 bases are TGTGCCAGCAGGACGGGGCTTCGATCCAAAGATACGCAGTACTTC. It specifies CASRTGLRSKDTQYF. V and J are TRBV27 and TRBJ2-4; D may correspond to TRBD1 or TRBD2 (5 bases each). Germline CDR1 MNHEY, CDR2 SMNVEV (reference sequence). The CDR3 is 15 residues long. Trimming stripped 6 bases from V and 13 bases from J, with 25 bases between.

There are a few counts of this clonotype. Because the CDR3 is missing its conserved closing phenylalanine or tryptophan, this is likely a read error. Because the CDR3's place on the DNA is in doubt, the DNA is left out and the CDR3 is given as listed by TCRdb. The gene calls are TRBV28 and TRBJ2-3. Both ends counted, the CDR3 spans 11 residues. Germline V gene sequence: CDR1 MDHEN, CDR2 SYDVKM. The CDR3 reads CASSFGLFLVG.

CDR3 protein: CAWSVLQVAQYF. The CDR3 nucleotides are TGTGCCTGGAGTGTCTTGCAGGTGGCGCAGTATTTT. This chain connects TRBV30 to TRBJ2-3; D is uncertain. With 0 bases removed from V and 10 bases from J, the gap between germline ends came to 11 bases. The CDR3 covers 12 residues. Germline V gene sequence: CDR1 GTSNPN, CDR2 SVGIG (reference sequence). Supplemented by reference TRBV30 and TRBJ2-3, the full variable domain reads SQTIHQWPATLVQPVGSPLSLECTVEGTSNPNLYWYRQAAGRGLQLLFYSVGIGQISSEVPQNLSASRPQDRQFILSSKKLLLSDSGFYLCAWSVLQVAQYFGPGTRLTVL.

The chain recombines TRBV27 with TRBJ2-3, with a weak D call TRBD2 (5 bases). The V gene lost 6 bases and the J gene lost 4 bases, with 5 bases spanning the gap. Per the germline V gene, CDR1 is MNHEY and CDR2 is SMNVEV (reference sequence). The CDR3 runs to 11 residues. The CDR3 is CASRGADTQYF. DNA of the CDR3: TGTGCCAGCAGGGGAGCAGATACGCAGTATTTT.

This chain uses TRBV10-2 with TRBJ2-1, with a tentative D call TRBD2 (6 bases). V dropped 0 bases and J dropped 2 bases, with 11 bases sitting between them. The CDR3 is made up of 16 amino acids. Germline lookup yields CDR1 WSHSY and CDR2 SAAADI. CDR3 protein: CASSESRLATYNEQFF. CDR3 bases: TGCGCCAGCAGTGAGTCAAGGCTAGCGACCTACAATGAGCAGTTCTTC.

In its sample, this clonotype is medium-sized. V usage is TRBV6-1 and J usage is TRBJ2-5, with TRBD1 identical over 9 bases. The J call may be mistaken, given a closer DNA end match to TRBJ2-7. This CDR3 has 14 amino acids. Germline V CDR1 and CDR2: MNHNS, SASEGT. The CDR3 DNA reads TGTGCCAGCAGCCCCGGACAGGGGTTCTACGAGCAGTACTTC. Translated: CASSPGQGFYEQYF.

The CDR3 DNA reads TGTGCCAGCAGCCAAGGGGTCACAGATACGCAGTATTTT. Translation: CASSQGVTDTQYF. The chain combines TRBV3-1 with TRBJ2-3; D ambiguous. Germline V gene lookup returns CDR1 LGHDT and CDR2 YNNKEL (reference sequence). The ends were cut back, 1 base at V and 2 bases at J, with 4 bases in the middle. The length of the CDR3 is 13 residues.

This clonotype was observed at least ten times. The V gene is TRBV6-5, the J gene TRBJ1-2; TRBD1 matches at 10 bases. The V and J ends lost 0 bases and 7 bases, in that order; junction bases with no gene match: 5. The CDR3 sequence is 15 residues long. CDR1 and CDR2 (germline): MNHEY, SVGAGI. This CDR3 reads CASSYSSTGGLGYTF. In nucleotides, the CDR3 is TGTGCCAGCAGTTACTCGTCGACAGGGGGCCTTGGCTACACCTTC.

With respect to this clonotype: A junction boundary mismatches the germline segment, possibly from a read error. The chain has TRBV6-1 and TRBJ2-3, with D hard to call. The CDR3 covers 14 residues. Germline CDR1 MNHNS, CDR2 SASEGT. This chain's CDR3 is CAGKVHLESDTQYF. The CDR3 coding sequence is TGTGCCGGAAAGGTGCACCTTGAGTCGGATACCCAGTACTTT.